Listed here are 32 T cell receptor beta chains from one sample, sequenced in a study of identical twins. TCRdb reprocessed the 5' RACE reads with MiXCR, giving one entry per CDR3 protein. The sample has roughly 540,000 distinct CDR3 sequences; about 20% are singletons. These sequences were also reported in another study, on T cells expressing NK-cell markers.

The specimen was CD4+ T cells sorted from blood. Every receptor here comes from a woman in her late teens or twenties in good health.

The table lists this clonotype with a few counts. The CDR3 is CASSPLRLVSDRSYEQYF. CDR3 nucleotides: TGTGCCAGCAGCCCCCTCCGCCTTGTGAGCGACAGATCCTACGAGCAGTACTTC. This chain links TRBV11-1 with TRBJ2-7, with a tentative D call TRBD1 (5 bases). The CDR3 extends over 18 amino acids. Germline V lookup: CDR1 SGHAT, CDR2 FQDESV (reference sequence). Trimming left V 5 bases short and J 1 base short, with 24 bases between.

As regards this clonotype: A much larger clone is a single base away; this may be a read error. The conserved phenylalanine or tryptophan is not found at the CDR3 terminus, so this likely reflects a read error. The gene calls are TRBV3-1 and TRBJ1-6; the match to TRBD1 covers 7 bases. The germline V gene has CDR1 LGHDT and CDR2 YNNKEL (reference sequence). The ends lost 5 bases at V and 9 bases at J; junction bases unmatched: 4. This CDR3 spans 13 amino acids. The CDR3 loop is CASSETGRSPLHC. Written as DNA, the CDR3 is TGTGCCAGCAGCGAGACAGGGCGTTCACCCCTCCACTGT.

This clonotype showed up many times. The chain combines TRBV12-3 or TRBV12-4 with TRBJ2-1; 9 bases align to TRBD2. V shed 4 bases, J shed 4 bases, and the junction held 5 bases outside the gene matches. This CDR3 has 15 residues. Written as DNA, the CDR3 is TGTGCCAGCAGTTATAGCGGGAGATCTTACAATGAGCAGTTCTTC. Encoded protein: CASSYSGRSYNEQFF.

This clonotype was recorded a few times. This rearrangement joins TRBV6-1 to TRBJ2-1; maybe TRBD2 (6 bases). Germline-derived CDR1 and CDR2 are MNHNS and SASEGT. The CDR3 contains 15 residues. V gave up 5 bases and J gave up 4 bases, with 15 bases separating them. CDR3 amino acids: CASSPKGTLYNEQFF. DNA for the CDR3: TGTGCCAGCAGTCCCAAAGGGACTCTTTACAATGAGCAGTTCTTC.

In DNA form, the CDR3 reads TGTGCCAGCAGTAAACAGGGATCCGGAAACACCATATATTTT. This encodes CASSKQGSGNTIYF. The V and J genes are TRBV2 and TRBJ1-3, with a weak D call TRBD1 (6 bases). CDR3 length equals 14 residues. The germline V gene has CDR1 SNHLY and CDR2 FYNNEI. The ends were cut back, 5 bases at V and 4 bases at J, with 12 bases in the middle.

The CDR3 DNA follows: TGTGCCAGCAGTGACACCGGTTCCGGGGGCGATGAGCAGTTCTTC. Translation: CASSDTGSGGDEQFF. V is TRBV25-1 and J is TRBJ2-1, with D perhaps matching TRBD1 or TRBD2 (6 bases each). Trimming took 3 bases from V and 8 from J, leaving 17 bases between them. Per the germline V gene, CDR1 is MGHDK and CDR2 is SYGVNS. The length of the CDR3 is 15 residues.

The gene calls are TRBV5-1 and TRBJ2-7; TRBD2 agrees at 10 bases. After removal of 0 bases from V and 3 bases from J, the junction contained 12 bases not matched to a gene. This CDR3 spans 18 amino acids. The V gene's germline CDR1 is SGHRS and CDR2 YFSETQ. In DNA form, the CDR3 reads TGCGCCAGCAGCTTGGGAGGCCTAGCGGGAGCGTCGGACTACGAGCAGTACTTC. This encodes CASSLGGLAGASDYEQYF.

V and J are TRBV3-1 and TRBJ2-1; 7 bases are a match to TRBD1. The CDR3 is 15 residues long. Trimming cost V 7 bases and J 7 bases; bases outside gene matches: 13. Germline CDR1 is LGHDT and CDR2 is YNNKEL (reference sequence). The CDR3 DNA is TGTGCCAGCACCCTAGAAGGGGGCTCGAGGAATGAGCAGTTCTTC. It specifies CASTLEGGSRNEQFF.

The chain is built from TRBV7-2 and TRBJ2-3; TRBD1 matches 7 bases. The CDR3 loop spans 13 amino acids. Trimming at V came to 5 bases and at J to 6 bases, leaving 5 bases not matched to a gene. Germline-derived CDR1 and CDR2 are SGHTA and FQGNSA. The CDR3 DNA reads TGTGCCAGCAGCATAAACAGGGGCGATACGCAGTATTTT. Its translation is CASSINRGDTQYF.

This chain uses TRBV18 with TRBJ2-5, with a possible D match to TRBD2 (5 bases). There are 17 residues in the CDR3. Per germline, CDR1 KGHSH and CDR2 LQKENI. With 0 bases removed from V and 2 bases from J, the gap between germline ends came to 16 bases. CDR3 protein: CASSPPKIGVGQETQYF. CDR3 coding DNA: TGTGCCAGCTCACCACCGAAGATCGGGGTTGGGCAAGAGACCCAGTACTTC.

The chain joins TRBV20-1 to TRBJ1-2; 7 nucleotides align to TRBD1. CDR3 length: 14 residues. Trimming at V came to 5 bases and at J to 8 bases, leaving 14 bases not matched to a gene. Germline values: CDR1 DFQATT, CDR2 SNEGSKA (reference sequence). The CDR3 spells CSASSSRQGGGYTF. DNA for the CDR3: TGCAGTGCTTCCAGCTCCCGACAGGGCGGGGGCTACACCTTC.

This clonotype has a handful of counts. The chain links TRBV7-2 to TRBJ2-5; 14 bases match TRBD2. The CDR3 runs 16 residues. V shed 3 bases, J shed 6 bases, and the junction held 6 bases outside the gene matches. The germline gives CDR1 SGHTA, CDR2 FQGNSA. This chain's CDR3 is CASSFGLAGGGKTQYF. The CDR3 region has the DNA TGTGCCAGCAGCTTCGGACTAGCGGGGGGAGGAAAGACCCAGTACTTC.

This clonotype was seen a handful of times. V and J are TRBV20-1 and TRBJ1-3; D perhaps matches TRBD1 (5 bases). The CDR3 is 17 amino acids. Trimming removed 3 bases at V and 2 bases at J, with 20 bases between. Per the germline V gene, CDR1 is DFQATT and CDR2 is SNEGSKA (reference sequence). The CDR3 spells CSAREVGRGTAGNTIYF. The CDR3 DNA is TGCAGTGCTAGGGAGGTGGGGAGGGGCACTGCTGGAAACACCATATATTTT.

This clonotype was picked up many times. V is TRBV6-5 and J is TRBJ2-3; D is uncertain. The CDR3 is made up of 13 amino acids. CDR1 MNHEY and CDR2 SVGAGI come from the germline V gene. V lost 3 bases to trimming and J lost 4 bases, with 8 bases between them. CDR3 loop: CASSYGSSDTQYF. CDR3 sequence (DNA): TGTGCCAGCAGTTATGGGTCGTCAGATACGCAGTATTTT.

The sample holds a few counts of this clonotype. CDR3 in DNA: TGTGCCATCAGGGAGGGGCGTAACTCGAACACCGGGGAGCTGTTTTTT. Translated: CAIREGRNSNTGELFF. V and J are TRBV10-3 and TRBJ2-2, with a possible D match to TRBD2 (6 bases). The CDR3 runs 16 residues. Germline V gives CDR1 ENHRY, CDR2 SYGVKD. V was cut by 6 bases and J by 0 bases, with 14 bases left in between.

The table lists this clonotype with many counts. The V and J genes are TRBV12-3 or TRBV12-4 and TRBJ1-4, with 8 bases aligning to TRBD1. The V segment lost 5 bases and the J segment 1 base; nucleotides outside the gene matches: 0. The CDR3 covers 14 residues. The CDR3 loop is CASSDRGTNEKLFF. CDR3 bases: TGTGCCAGCAGTGACAGGGGAACTAATGAAAAACTGTTTTTT.

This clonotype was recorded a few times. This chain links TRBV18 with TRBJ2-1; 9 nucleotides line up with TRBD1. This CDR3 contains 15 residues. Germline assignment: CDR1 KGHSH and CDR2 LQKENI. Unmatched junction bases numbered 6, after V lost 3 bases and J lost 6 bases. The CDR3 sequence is CASSPSGTGTNEQFF. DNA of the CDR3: TGTGCCAGCTCACCGTCCGGGACAGGGACCAATGAGCAGTTCTTC. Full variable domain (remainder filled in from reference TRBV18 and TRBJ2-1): NAGVMQNPRHLVRRRGQEARLRCSPMKGHSHVYWYRQLPEEGLKFMVYLQKENIIDESGMPKERFSAEFPKEGPSILRIQQVVRGDSAAYFCASSPSGTGTNEQFFGPGTRLTVL.

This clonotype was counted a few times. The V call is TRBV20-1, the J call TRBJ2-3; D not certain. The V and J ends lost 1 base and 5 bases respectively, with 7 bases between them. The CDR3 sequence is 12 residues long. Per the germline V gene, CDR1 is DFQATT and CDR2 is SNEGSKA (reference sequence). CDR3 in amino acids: CSARAVGDTQYF. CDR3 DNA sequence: TGCAGTGCTAGAGCGGTGGGAGATACGCAGTATTTT.

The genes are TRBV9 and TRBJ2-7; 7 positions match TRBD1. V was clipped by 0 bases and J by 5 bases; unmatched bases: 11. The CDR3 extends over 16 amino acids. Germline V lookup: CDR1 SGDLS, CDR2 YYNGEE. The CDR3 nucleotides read TGTGCCAGCAGCGTAGGCGAGGGGGCTGTTCTGCACGAGCAGTACTTC. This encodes CASSVGEGAVLHEQYF.

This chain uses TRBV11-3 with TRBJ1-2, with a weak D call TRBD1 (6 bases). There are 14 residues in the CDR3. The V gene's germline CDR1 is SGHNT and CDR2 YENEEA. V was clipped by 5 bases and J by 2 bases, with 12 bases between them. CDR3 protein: CASSDRQANYGYTF. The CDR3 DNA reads TGTGCCAGCAGCGATCGACAGGCCAACTATGGCTACACCTTC.

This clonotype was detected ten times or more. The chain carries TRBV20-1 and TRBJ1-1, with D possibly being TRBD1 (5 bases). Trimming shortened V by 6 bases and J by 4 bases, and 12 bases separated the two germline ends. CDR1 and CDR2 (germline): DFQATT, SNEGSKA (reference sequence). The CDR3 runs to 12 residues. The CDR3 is CSAVSGITEAFF. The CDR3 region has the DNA TGCAGTGCCGTTTCAGGGATCACTGAAGCTTTCTTT.

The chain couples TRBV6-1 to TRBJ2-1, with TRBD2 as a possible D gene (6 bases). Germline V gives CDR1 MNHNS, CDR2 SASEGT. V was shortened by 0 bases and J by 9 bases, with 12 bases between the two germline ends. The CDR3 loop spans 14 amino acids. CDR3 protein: CASSEAGPRGEQFF. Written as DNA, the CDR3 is TGTGCCAGCAGTGAAGCGGGCCCGCGGGGTGAGCAGTTCTTC.

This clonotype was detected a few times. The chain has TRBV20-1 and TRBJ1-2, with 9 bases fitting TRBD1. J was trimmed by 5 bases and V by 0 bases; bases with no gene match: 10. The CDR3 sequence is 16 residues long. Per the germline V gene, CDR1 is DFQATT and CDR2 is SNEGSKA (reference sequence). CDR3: CSARDQTGGLGYGYTF. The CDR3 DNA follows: TGCAGTGCTAGAGATCAAACAGGGGGCTTAGGATATGGCTACACCTTC.

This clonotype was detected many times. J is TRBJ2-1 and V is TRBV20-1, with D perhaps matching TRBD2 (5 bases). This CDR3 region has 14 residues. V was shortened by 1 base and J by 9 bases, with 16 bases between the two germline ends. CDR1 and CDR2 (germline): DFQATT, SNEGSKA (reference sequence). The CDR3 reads CSARAWGVPSEQFF. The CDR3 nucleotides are TGCAGTGCTAGAGCGTGGGGAGTTCCGAGTGAGCAGTTCTTC.

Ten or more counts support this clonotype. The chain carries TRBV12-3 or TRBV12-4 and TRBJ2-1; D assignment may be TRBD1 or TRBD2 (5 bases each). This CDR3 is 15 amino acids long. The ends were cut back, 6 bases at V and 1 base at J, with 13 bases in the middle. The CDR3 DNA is TGTGCCAGCAGCACCGGGACGGTATCCTACAATGAGCAGTTCTTC. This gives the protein CASSTGTVSYNEQFF.

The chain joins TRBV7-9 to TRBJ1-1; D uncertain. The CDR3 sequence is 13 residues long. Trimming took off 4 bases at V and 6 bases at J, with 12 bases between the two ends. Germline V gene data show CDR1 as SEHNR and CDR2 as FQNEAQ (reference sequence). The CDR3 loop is CASSSLGGSEAFF. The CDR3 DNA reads TGTGCCAGCAGCTCCTTGGGTGGTTCTGAAGCTTTCTTT.

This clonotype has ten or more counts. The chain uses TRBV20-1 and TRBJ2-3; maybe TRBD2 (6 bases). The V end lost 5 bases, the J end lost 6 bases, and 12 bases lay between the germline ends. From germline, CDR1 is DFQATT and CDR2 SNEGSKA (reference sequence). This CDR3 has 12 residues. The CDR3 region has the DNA TGCAGTGCTCCCGGGGCGGGGGATACGCAGTATTTT. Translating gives CSAPGAGDTQYF.

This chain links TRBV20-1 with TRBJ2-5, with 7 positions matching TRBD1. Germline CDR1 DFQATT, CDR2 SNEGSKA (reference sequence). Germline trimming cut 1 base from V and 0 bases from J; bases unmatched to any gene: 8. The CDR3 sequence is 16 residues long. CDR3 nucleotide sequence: TGCAGTGCTAGAGGCCAGAGGGGGCCCTACCAAGAGACCCAGTACTTC. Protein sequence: CSARGQRGPYQETQYF.

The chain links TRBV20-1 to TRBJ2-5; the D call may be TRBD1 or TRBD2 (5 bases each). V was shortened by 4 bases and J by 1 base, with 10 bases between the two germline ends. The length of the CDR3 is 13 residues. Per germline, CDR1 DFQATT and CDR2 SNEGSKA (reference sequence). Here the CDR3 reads CSATTRGQETQYF. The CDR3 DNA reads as TGCAGTGCTACAACTAGGGGCCAAGAGACCCAGTACTTC.

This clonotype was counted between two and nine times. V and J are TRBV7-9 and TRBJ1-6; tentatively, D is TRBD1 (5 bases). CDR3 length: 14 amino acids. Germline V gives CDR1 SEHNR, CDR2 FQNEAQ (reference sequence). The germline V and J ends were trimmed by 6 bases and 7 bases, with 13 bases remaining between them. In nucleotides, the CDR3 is TGTGCCAGCAGTCCCGGGACGACCAATTCACCCCTCCACTTT. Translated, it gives CASSPGTTNSPLHF.

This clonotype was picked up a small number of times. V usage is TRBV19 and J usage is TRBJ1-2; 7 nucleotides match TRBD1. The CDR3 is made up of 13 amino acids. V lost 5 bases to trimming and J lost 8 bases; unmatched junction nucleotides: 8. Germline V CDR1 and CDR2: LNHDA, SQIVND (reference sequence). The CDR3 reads CASSRGRGRGYTF. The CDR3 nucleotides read TGTGCCAGTAGTCGCGGCAGGGGGAGGGGCTACACCTTC. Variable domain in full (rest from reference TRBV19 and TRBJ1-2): DGGITQSPKYLFRKEGQNVTLSCEQNLNHDAMYWYRQDPGQGLRLIYYSQIVNDFQKGDIAEGYSVSREKKESFPLTVTSAQKNPTAFYLCASSRGRGRGYTFGSGTRLTVV.

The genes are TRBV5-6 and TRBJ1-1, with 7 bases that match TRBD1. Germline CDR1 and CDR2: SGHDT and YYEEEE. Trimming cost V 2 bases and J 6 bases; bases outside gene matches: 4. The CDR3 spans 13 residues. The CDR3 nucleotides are TGTGCCAGCAGCTTTGGGACAGCGGCTGAAGCTTTCTTT. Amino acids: CASSFGTAAEAFF.